These T cell receptor beta chains were read from a single sample in a study of T cell responses to AZD1222 COVID-19 vaccine. TCRdb's copy holds only in-frame clones and misses some; the assay was immunoSEQ multiplex PCR. The sample contains roughly 42,000 clones, less than 85% of which appear only once. The sample was peripheral blood, taken on day 0 of AZD1222 vaccination. These receptors originate from an adult in good health. Each CDR3 is given with its conserved first and last residue. The D gene is left open where the match is weak. Size is stated for part of the rows, as once, few or many counts, or as a class when the clone is expanded.

CDR3 DNA: TGTGCCAGCAGCTCCGGCATCCTCGGGGGGGCTGAAGCTTTCTTT; CDR3 protein: CASSSGILGGAEAFF; J gene: TRBJ1-1; clone size: NA; V gene: TRBV11-2; D gene: NA
CDR3 DNA: TGTGCCAGCAGTTACTCACAGGGTGTGGGGGAGCTGTTTTTT; CDR3 protein: CASSYSQGVGELFF; J gene: TRBJ2-2; clone size: NA; V gene: TRBV6-5; D gene: NA
CDR3 DNA: TGCGCCAGCAGCTTGGAGGAGCGGGGAAGGACCGGGGAGCTGTTTTTT; CDR3 protein: CASSLEERGRTGELFF; J gene: TRBJ2-2; clone size: few; V gene: TRBV5-1; D gene: TRBD2
CDR3 DNA: TGCGCCAGCAGTGATGGGACATCTAACTATGGCTACACCTTC; CDR3 protein: CASSDGTSNYGYTF; J gene: TRBJ1-2; clone size: NA; V gene: TRBV10-1; D gene: NA
CDR3 DNA: TGTGCCAGCAGCCTCAACAGGGGCCGTCAGCCCCAGCATTTT; CDR3 protein: CASSLNRGRQPQHF; J gene: TRBJ1-5; clone size: NA; V gene: TRBV7-2; D gene: TRBD1
CDR3 DNA: TGTGCCAGCAGTTTAGGAGGGACAGGGGGCCGGAATCAGCCCCAGCATTTT; CDR3 protein: CASSLGGTGGRNQPQHF; J gene: TRBJ1-5; clone size: NA; V gene: TRBV28; D gene: TRBD1
CDR3 DNA: TGTGCAGCCAGGGAGGGTCCCGGGGAGCTGTTTTTT; CDR3 protein: CAAREGPGELFF; J gene: TRBJ2-2; clone size: NA; V gene: TRBV6-5; D gene: TRBD2
CDR3 DNA: TGTGCCACTATGAGACAGGCTGAAGCTTTCTTT; CDR3 protein: CATMRQAEAFF; J gene: TRBJ1-1; clone size: NA; V gene: TRBV6-5; D gene: NA
CDR3 DNA: TGCGCCAGCAGCTTGACTTTAGGGATTAGTGAGCAGTTCTTC; CDR3 protein: CASSLTLGISEQFF; J gene: TRBJ2-1; clone size: NA; V gene: TRBV5-1; D gene: NA
CDR3 DNA: TGTGCCAGCAGTGATCCGCTCGTGGCCTACGAGCAGTACTTC; CDR3 protein: CASSDPLVAYEQYF; J gene: TRBJ2-7; clone size: NA; V gene: TRBV6-1; D gene: NA
CDR3 DNA: TGTGCCAGCAGCTTCGGCTACGAAGCTTTCTTT; CDR3 protein: CASSFGYEAFF; J gene: TRBJ1-1; clone size: once; V gene: TRBV5-8; D gene: NA
CDR3 DNA: TGTGCCAGCAGTTGGTCCGGGACAGGGGGTAAGGCTGAAGCTTTCTTT; CDR3 protein: CASSWSGTGGKAEAFF; J gene: TRBJ1-1; clone size: NA; V gene: TRBV28; D gene: TRBD1
CDR3 DNA: TGTGCCAGCAGCCAGGAGACAGGGCGGGTTGGCTACACCTTC; CDR3 protein: CASSQETGRVGYTF; J gene: TRBJ1-2; clone size: NA; V gene: TRBV3-1/TRBV3-2; D gene: TRBD1
CDR3 DNA: TGTGCCAGCAGCGCTCGGGACGCCAATTCACCCCTCCACTTT; CDR3 protein: CASSARDANSPLHF; J gene: TRBJ1-6; clone size: NA; V gene: TRBV6-5; D gene: NA
CDR3 DNA: TGTGCCAGCAGCTTTGTGGGGGGACAGGCGGGCGCTGAAGCTTTCTTT; CDR3 protein: CASSFVGGQAGAEAFF; J gene: TRBJ1-1; clone size: NA; V gene: TRBV7-2; D gene: TRBD1
CDR3 DNA: TGCGCCAGCAGCCAAGATCGACAGGGAGCGCGTGGCTACACCTTC; CDR3 protein: CASSQDRQGARGYTF; J gene: TRBJ1-2; clone size: NA; V gene: TRBV4-3; D gene: TRBD1
CDR3 DNA: TGTGCCAGCAGTTACGGAGGGCCAGGTCAGCCCCAGCATTTT; CDR3 protein: CASSYGGPGQPQHF; J gene: TRBJ1-5; clone size: NA; V gene: TRBV6-2/TRBV6-3; D gene: NA
CDR3 DNA: TGTGCCAGCAGCAAAGCTGGAGCACCGGGACAGGGGTACAATGAGCAGTTCTTC; CDR3 protein: CASSKAGAPGQGYNEQFF; J gene: TRBJ2-1; clone size: NA; V gene: TRBV21-1; D gene: NA
CDR3 DNA: TGTGCCAGCTCACCCGGACAGGGAGGCAATTCACCCCTCCACTTT; CDR3 protein: CASSPGQGGNSPLHF; J gene: TRBJ1-6; clone size: NA; V gene: TRBV18; D gene: TRBD1
CDR3 DNA: TGTGCCAGCAGCGAGGGGGGATCCGGATACTACGAGCAGTACTTC; CDR3 protein: CASSEGGSGYYEQYF; J gene: TRBJ2-7; clone size: NA; V gene: TRBV5-6; D gene: NA
CDR3 DNA: TGTGCCAGCAAGGACCCGAACACCGGGGAGCTGTTTTTT; CDR3 protein: CASKDPNTGELFF; J gene: TRBJ2-2; clone size: NA; V gene: TRBV6-5; D gene: NA
CDR3 DNA: TGTGCCATCAGTGACTCCAGGGGGGCGGGTGAAAAACTGTTTTTT; CDR3 protein: CAISDSRGAGEKLFF; J gene: TRBJ1-4; clone size: NA; V gene: TRBV10-3; D gene: TRBD1
CDR3 DNA: TGTGCCAGCAGTTCCCTGGCAGGCATGAACACTGAAGCTTTCTTT; CDR3 protein: CASSSLAGMNTEAFF; J gene: TRBJ1-1; clone size: once; V gene: TRBV28; D gene: NA
CDR3 DNA: TGTGCCAGCAGAAACAGGCGGACGGATGAAAAACTGTTTTTT; CDR3 protein: CASRNRRTDEKLFF; J gene: TRBJ1-4; clone size: NA; V gene: TRBV4-2; D gene: NA
CDR3 DNA: TGTGCCAGCAGCTTAGTAGGGGGCTGGTCCTACGAGCAGTACTTC; CDR3 protein: CASSLVGGWSYEQYF; J gene: TRBJ2-7; clone size: NA; V gene: TRBV7-6; D gene: TRBD1
CDR3 DNA: TGCAGCGTTTGGGACTATGGCTACACCTTC; CDR3 protein: CSVWDYGYTF; J gene: TRBJ1-2; clone size: NA; V gene: TRBV29-1; D gene: NA
CDR3 DNA: TGTGCCACCAGCAGAGATAGTAAGTTGGGGGCCATCTACTACAATGAGCAGTTCTTC; CDR3 protein: CATSRDSKLGAIYYNEQFF; J gene: TRBJ2-1; clone size: NA; V gene: TRBV15; D gene: NA
CDR3 DNA: TGTGCCAGCAGGGCACAGCGGGGGGACGGCATTCAGTACTTC; CDR3 protein: CASRAQRGDGIQYF; J gene: TRBJ2-4; clone size: NA; V gene: TRBV7-2; D gene: TRBD2
CDR3 DNA: TGTGCCAGCAGTTTAGACGGTGAAGCTTTCTTT; CDR3 protein: CASSLDGEAFF; J gene: TRBJ1-1; clone size: NA; V gene: TRBV28; D gene: NA
CDR3 DNA: TGTGCCAGCTCATCGGACAGAGATGAAAAACTGTTTTTT; CDR3 protein: CASSSDRDEKLFF; J gene: TRBJ1-4; clone size: NA; V gene: TRBV18; D gene: NA
CDR3 DNA: TGTGCCAGTTCCAGGGGGGACTATGGCTACACCTTC; CDR3 protein: CASSRGDYGYTF; J gene: TRBJ1-2; clone size: NA; V gene: TRBV19; D gene: TRBD1
CDR3 DNA: TGTGCCAGCAGTTCGGGGGCGGTGTCGCGCAATCAGCCCCAGCATTTT; CDR3 protein: CASSSGAVSRNQPQHF; J gene: TRBJ1-5; clone size: NA; V gene: TRBV28; D gene: NA
CDR3 DNA: TGTGCCAGCAGTTACAGGGACAGTGGCACTGAAGCTTTCTTT; CDR3 protein: CASSYRDSGTEAFF; J gene: TRBJ1-1; clone size: NA; V gene: TRBV6-5; D gene: TRBD1
CDR3 DNA: TGTGCCAGCAGTTACTCACAGGGGAACACTGAAGCTTTCTTT; CDR3 protein: CASSYSQGNTEAFF; J gene: TRBJ1-1; clone size: NA; V gene: TRBV6-2/TRBV6-3; D gene: NA
CDR3 DNA: TGTGCCAGCTCACCCACGGGCGCAGATACGCAGTATTTT; CDR3 protein: CASSPTGADTQYF; J gene: TRBJ2-3; clone size: NA; V gene: TRBV18; D gene: NA
CDR3 DNA: TGTGCCAGCAGCTTAGGGGGGACTCCAAACACCGGGGAGCTGTTTTTT; CDR3 protein: CASSLGGTPNTGELFF; J gene: TRBJ2-2; clone size: few; V gene: TRBV13; D gene: NA
CDR3 DNA: TGTGCCAGTAGTATAGCCACCGGGAACCCGGGGAGGGGCCAGCCCCAGCATTTT; CDR3 protein: CASSIATGNPGRGQPQHF; J gene: TRBJ1-5; clone size: NA; V gene: TRBV19; D gene: NA
CDR3 DNA: TGTGCCAGCAGTCCCGGGGACAGCGCGAACTATGGCTACACCTTC; CDR3 protein: CASSPGDSANYGYTF; J gene: TRBJ1-2; clone size: NA; V gene: TRBV28; D gene: TRBD1
CDR3 DNA: TGTGCCAGCAGTAGGGAAAGTCTGGGACAAGAGACCCAGTACTTC; CDR3 protein: CASSRESLGQETQYF; J gene: TRBJ2-5; clone size: NA; V gene: TRBV2; D gene: NA
CDR3 DNA: TGTGCCAGCAGTGAGAACAGGCGGTCTAATGAAAAACTGTTTTTT; CDR3 protein: CASSENRRSNEKLFF; J gene: TRBJ1-4; clone size: NA; V gene: TRBV28; D gene: NA
CDR3 DNA: TGTGCCAGCAGTCCACAGGGGGCCACCTACGAGCAGTACTTC; CDR3 protein: CASSPQGATYEQYF; J gene: TRBJ2-7; clone size: NA; V gene: TRBV7-8; D gene: TRBD1
CDR3 DNA: TGTGCCAGCAGTGTCTACAATGAGCAGTTCTTC; CDR3 protein: CASSVYNEQFF; J gene: TRBJ2-1; clone size: once; V gene: TRBV12-3/TRBV12-4; D gene: NA
CDR3 DNA: TGTGCCATCAGGAAACAGACAGGGGGGTTCTACAATGAGCAGTTCTTC; CDR3 protein: CAIRKQTGGFYNEQFF; J gene: TRBJ2-1; clone size: NA; V gene: TRBV10-3; D gene: TRBD1
CDR3 DNA: TGTGCCAGCAGCACCACCCAGACAGACATCTCCTACAATGAGCAGTTCTTC; CDR3 protein: CASSTTQTDISYNEQFF; J gene: TRBJ2-1; clone size: NA; V gene: TRBV28; D gene: NA
CDR3 DNA: TGTGCCAGAAGCTTTAGGACGGTCCCCATGAACACTGAAGCTTTCTTT; CDR3 protein: CARSFRTVPMNTEAFF; J gene: TRBJ1-1; clone size: NA; V gene: TRBV5-3; D gene: NA
CDR3 DNA: TGTGCCAGTAGTCGGGGGGGCCAGGCTACAGATACGCAGTATTTT; CDR3 protein: CASSRGGQATDTQYF; J gene: TRBJ2-3; clone size: few; V gene: TRBV19; D gene: TRBD2
CDR3 DNA: TGTGCCAGCAGCCCAGGGACTAGCGGGGTCGCGCGGTGGGAGACGCAGTATTTT; CDR3 protein: CASSPGTSGVARWETQYF; J gene: TRBJ2-3; clone size: NA; V gene: TRBV7-2; D gene: TRBD2
CDR3 DNA: TGTGCCAGCAGTTTAGCTGGGAGAAGCACAGATACGCAGTATTTT; CDR3 protein: CASSLAGRSTDTQYF; J gene: TRBJ2-3; clone size: few; V gene: TRBV28; D gene: NA
CDR3 DNA: TGTGCCAGCAGCATAACGCCGGGACTAGCGGGGGCCGGGAATGAGCAGTTCTTC; CDR3 protein: CASSITPGLAGAGNEQFF; J gene: TRBJ2-1; clone size: few; V gene: TRBV7-8; D gene: TRBD2
CDR3 DNA: TGTGCCAGTAGTCTAGCGGGGGGGAACACCGGGGAGCTGTTTTTT; CDR3 protein: CASSLAGGNTGELFF; J gene: TRBJ2-2; clone size: few; V gene: TRBV19; D gene: TRBD2
CDR3 DNA: TGTGCCAGCAGCCAACGACCGGTTGGAATACTACCAGATACGCAGTATTTT; CDR3 protein: CASSQRPVGILPDTQYF; J gene: TRBJ2-3; clone size: NA; V gene: TRBV3-1/TRBV3-2; D gene: NA
CDR3 DNA: TGTGCCAGCAGCTCGTCACTAGTTAGCAATCAGCCCCAGCATTTT; CDR3 protein: CASSSSLVSNQPQHF; J gene: TRBJ1-5; clone size: once; V gene: TRBV13; D gene: NA
CDR3 DNA: TGTGCCAGCAGGACCGGTTTTGGCTATAATTCACCCCTCCACTTT; CDR3 protein: CASRTGFGYNSPLHF; J gene: TRBJ1-6; clone size: NA; V gene: TRBV27; D gene: NA
CDR3 DNA: TGCAGCGTTGCTTTGAACACTGAAGCTTTCTTT; CDR3 protein: CSVALNTEAFF; J gene: TRBJ1-1; clone size: NA; V gene: TRBV29-1; D gene: NA